This T cell receptor beta chain was recorded in a study of T cells in Graves' hyperthyroidism and ophthalmopathy. No progression to ophthalmopathy during 18 months of follow-up defined stable disease. Participants, patients aged 18 to 65, had newly diagnosed hyperthyroidism with a duration under 2 months. Exclusion of a patient resulted from uncontrolled infection, other autoimmune disease, pregnancy or lactation. The germline CDR1 and CDR2 sequences are MNHNY and SVGAGI (reference sequence). V was shortened by 0 bases and J by 7 bases, with 2 bases between the two germline ends. CDR3 length: 11 residues. TCR beta CDR3 region amplification was performed from RNA transcripts. HTBI primers drove first-round RT-PCR of the TCR CDR3. TCRdb recomputed calls from the multiplex PCR reads with MiXCR, one row per CDR3 protein. There are some 400,000 distinct CDR3 sequences in the sample; about 15% occur only once, and approximately 10% lies in the top ten.

This clonotype was detected a few times. V is TRBV6-6 and J is TRBJ2-3, with D unresolved. This TCR came from a woman in her fifties or sixties with Graves' hyperthyroidism. Material for sequencing was blood. The CDR3 DNA reads TGTGCCAGCAGTTACTCGTATACGCAGTATTTT. Protein: CASSYSYTQYF.